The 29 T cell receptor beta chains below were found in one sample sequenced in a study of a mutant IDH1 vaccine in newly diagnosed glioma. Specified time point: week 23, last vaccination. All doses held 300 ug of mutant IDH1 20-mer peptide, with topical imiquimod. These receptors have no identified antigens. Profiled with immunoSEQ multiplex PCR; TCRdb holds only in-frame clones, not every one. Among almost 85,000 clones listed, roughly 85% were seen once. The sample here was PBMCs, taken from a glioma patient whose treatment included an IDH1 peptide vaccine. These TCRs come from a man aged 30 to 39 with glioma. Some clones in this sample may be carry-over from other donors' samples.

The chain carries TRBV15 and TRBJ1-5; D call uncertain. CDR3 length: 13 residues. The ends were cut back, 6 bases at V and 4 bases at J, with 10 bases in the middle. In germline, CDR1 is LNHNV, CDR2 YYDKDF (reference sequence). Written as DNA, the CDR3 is TGTGCCACCAGTGGATTTGGAAATCAGCCCCAGCATTTT. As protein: CATSGFGNQPQHF.

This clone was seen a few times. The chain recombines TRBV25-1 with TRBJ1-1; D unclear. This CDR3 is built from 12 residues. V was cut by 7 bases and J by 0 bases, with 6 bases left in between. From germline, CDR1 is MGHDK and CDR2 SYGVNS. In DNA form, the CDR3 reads TGTGCCAGCACCGCAATGAACACTGAAGCTTTCTTT. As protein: CASTAMNTEAFF.

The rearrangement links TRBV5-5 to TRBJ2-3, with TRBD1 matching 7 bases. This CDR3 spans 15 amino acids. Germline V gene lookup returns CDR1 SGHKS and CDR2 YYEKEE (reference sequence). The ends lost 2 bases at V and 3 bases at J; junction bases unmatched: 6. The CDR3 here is CASSLRGRSTDTQYF. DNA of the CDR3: TGTGCCAGCAGCTTAAGGGGGCGGTCGACAGATACGCAGTATTTT. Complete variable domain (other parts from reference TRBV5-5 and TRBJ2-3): DAGVTQSPTHLIKTRGQQVTLRCSPISGHKSVSWYQQVLGQGPQFIFQYYEKEERGRGNFPDRFSARQFPNYSSELNVNALLLGDSALYLCASSLRGRSTDTQYFGPGTRLTVL.

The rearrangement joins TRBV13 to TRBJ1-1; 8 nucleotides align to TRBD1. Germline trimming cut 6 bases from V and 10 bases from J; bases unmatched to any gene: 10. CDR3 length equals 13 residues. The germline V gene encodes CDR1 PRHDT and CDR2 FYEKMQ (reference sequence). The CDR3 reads CASRRTGKQGAFF. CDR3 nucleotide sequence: TGTGCCAGCAGACGGACAGGGAAACAGGGAGCTTTCTTT.

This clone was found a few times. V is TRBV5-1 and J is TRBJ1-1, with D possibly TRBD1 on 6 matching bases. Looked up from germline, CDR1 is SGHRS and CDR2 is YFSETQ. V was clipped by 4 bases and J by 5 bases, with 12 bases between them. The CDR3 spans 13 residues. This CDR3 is CASSPTTGTEAFF. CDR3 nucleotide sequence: TGCGCCAGCAGCCCAACTACAGGGACTGAAGCTTTCTTT.

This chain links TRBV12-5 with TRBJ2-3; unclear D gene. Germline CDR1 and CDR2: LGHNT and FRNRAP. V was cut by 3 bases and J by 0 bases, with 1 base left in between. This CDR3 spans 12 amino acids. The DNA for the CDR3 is TGTGCTAGTGGTTTTAGCACAGATACGCAGTATTTT. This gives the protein CASGFSTDTQYF.

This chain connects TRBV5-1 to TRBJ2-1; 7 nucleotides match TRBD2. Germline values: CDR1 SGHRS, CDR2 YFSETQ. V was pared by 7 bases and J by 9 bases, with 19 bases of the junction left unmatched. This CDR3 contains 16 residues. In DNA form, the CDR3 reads TGCGCCAGCTCGGACGGGAGAGGGAGGGCTTCAAGTGAGCAGTTCTTC. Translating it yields CASSDGRGRASSEQFF.

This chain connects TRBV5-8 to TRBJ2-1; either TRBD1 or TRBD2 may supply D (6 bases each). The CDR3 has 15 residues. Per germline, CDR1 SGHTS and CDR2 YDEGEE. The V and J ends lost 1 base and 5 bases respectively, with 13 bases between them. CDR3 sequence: CASSLLYREDNEQFF. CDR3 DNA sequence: TGTGCCAGCAGCTTGTTGTACAGGGAGGACAATGAGCAGTTCTTC.

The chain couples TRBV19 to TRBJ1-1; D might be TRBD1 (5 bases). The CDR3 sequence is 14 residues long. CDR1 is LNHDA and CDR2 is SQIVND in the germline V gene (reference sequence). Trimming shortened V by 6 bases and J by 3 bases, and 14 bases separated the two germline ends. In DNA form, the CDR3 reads TGTGCCAGTAGCCTTCGGGGAGGGGACACTGAAGCTTTCTTT. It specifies CASSLRGGDTEAFF.

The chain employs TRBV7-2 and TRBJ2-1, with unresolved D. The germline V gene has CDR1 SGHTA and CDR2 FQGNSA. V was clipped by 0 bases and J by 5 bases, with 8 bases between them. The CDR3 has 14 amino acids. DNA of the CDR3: TGTGCCAGCAGCTTAGCGTGGGCCAACAATGAGCAGTTCTTC. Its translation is CASSLAWANNEQFF.

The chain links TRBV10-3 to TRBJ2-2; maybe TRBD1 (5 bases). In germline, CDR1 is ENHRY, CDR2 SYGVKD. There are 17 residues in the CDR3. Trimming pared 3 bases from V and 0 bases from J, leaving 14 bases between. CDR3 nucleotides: TGTGCCATCAGTGACGGAAGGGGCAGTTCGAACACCGGGGAGCTGTTTTTT. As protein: CAISDGRGSSNTGELFF.

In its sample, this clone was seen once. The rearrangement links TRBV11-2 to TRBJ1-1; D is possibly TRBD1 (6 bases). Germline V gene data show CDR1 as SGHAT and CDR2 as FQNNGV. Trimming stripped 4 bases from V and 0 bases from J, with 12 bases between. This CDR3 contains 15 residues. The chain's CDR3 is CASSSIRGLNTEAFF. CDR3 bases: TGTGCCAGCAGCTCGATCAGGGGACTGAACACTGAAGCTTTCTTT.

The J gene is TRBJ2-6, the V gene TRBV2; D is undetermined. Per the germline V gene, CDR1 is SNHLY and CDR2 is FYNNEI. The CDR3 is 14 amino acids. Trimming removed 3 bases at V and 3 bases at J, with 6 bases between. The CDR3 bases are TGTGCCAGCAGTGATATCAGTGGGGCCAACGTCCTGACTTTC. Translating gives CASSDISGANVLTF.

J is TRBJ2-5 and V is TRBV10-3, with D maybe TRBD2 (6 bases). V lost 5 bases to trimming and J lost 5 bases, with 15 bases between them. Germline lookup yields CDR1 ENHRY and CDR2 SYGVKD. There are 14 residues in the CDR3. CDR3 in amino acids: CAISTTSTSETQYF. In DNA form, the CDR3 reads TGTGCCATCAGTACGACTAGTACTTCGGAGACCCAGTACTTC.

The CDR3, as DNA: TGTGCCAGCAGCCTATTAAGGGGGGAAGGACAGCCCCAGCATTTT. The encoded protein is CASSLLRGEGQPQHF. The V call is TRBV5-8, the J call TRBJ1-5; D might be TRBD1 (6 bases). This CDR3 comprises 15 residues. CDR1 SGHTS and CDR2 YDEGEE come from the germline V gene. Trimming removed 4 bases at V and 7 bases at J, with 18 bases between.

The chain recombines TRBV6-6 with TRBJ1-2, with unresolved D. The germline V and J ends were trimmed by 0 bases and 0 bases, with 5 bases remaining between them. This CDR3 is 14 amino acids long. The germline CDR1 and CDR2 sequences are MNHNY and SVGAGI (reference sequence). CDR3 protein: CASSYSPTNYGYTF. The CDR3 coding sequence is TGTGCCAGCAGTTACTCCCCGACTAACTATGGCTACACCTTC.

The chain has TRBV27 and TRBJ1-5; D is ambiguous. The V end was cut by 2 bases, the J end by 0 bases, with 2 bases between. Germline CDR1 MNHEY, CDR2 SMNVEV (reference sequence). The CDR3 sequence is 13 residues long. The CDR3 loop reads CASSLVSNQPQHF. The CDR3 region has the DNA TGTGCCAGCAGTTTAGTTAGCAATCAGCCCCAGCATTTT.

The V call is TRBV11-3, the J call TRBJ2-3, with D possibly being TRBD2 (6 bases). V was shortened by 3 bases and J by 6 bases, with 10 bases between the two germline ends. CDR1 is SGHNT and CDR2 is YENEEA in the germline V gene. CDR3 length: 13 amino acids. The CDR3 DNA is TGTGCCAGCAGCTTCCCGGGGGATGATACGCAGTATTTT. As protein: CASSFPGDDTQYF.

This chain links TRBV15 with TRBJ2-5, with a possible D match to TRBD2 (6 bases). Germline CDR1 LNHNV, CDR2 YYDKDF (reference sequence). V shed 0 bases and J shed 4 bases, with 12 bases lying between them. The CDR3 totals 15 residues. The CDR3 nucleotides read TGTGCCACCAGCAGAGATTACGGGGGTTCAGAGACCCAGTACTTC. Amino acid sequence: CATSRDYGGSETQYF.

CDR3 DNA: TGTGCCAGCAGCTCGGGACCAATGGGTGAAAAACTGTTTTTT. Translation: CASSSGPMGEKLFF. The chain recombines TRBV28 with TRBJ1-4, with D perhaps matching TRBD1 (5 bases). V lost 6 bases and J 7 bases, leaving 15 bases between the germline ends. The V gene's germline CDR1 is MDHEN and CDR2 SYDVKM. The CDR3 spans 14 residues.

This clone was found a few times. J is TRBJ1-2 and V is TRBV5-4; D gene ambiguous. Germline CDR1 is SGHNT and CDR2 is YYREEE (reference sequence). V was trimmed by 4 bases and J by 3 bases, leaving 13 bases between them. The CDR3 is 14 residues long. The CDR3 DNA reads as TGTGCCAGCAGCGTGACCGGACGGGACTATGGCTACACCTTC. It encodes CASSVTGRDYGYTF.

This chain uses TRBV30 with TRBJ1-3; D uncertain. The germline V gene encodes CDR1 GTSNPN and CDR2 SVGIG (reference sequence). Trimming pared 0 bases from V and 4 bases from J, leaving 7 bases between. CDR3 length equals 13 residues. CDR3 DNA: TGTGCCTGGAGTGTGGCCCTGGGAAACACCATATATTTT. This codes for CAWSVALGNTIYF.

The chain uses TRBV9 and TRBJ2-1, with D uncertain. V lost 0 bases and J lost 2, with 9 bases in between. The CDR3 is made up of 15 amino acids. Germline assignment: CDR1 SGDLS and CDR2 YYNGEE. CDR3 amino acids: CASSVDGSPYNEQFF. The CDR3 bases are TGTGCCAGCAGCGTAGATGGCTCACCCTACAATGAGCAGTTCTTC. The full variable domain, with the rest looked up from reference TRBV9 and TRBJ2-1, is DSGVTQTPKHLITATGQRVTLRCSPRSGDLSVYWYQQSLDQGLQFLIQYYNGEERAKGNILERFSAQQFPDLHSELNLSSLELGDSALYFCASSVDGSPYNEQFFGPGTRLTVL.

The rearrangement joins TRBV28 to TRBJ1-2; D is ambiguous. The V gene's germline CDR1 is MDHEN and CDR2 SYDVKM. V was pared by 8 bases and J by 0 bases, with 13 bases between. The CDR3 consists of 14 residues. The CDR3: CASLGSVTNYGYTF. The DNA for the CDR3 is TGTGCCAGCCTGGGCAGCGTCACTAACTATGGCTACACCTTC.

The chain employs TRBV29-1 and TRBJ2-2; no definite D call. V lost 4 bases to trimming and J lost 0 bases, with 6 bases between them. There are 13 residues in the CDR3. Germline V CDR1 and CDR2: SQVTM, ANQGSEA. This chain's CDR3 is CSVGVANTGELFF. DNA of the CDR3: TGCAGCGTTGGCGTGGCGAACACCGGGGAGCTGTTTTTT.

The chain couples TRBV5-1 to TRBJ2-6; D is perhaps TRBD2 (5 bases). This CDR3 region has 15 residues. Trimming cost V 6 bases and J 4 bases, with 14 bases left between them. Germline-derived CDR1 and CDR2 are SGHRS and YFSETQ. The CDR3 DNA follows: TGCGCCAGCACCCAACGGGGTCCCGGGGCCAACGTCCTGACTTTC. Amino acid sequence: CASTQRGPGANVLTF.

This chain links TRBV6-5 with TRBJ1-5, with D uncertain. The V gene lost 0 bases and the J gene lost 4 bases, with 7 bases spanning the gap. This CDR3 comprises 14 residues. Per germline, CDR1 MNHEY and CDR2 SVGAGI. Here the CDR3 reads CASSYSGGNQPQHF. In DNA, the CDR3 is TGTGCCAGCAGTTACTCGGGAGGGAATCAGCCCCAGCATTTT.

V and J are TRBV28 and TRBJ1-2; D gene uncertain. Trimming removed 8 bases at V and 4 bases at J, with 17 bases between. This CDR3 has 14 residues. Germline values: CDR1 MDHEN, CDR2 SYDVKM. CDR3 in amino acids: CASLGGEGGYGYTF. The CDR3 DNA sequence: TGTGCCAGCTTGGGCGGGGAAGGCGGCTATGGCTACACCTTC.

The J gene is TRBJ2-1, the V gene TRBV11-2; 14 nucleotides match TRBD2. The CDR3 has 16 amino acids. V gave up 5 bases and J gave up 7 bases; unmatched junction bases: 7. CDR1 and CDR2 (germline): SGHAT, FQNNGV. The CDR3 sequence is CASSPRLAGGPNEQFF. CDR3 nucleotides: TGTGCCAGCAGCCCTAGACTAGCGGGAGGGCCTAATGAGCAGTTCTTC.